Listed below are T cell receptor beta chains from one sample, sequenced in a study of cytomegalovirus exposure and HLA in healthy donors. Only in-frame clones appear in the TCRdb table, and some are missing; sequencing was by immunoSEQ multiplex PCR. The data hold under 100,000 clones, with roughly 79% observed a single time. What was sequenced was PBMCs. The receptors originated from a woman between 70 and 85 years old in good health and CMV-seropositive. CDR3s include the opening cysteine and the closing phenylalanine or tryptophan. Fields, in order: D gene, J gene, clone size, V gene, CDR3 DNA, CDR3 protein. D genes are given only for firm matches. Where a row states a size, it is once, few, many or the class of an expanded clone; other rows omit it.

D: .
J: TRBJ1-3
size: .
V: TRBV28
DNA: TGTGCCAGCGGGTCTGTAGGGGAAGGAAACACCATATATTTT
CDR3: CASGSVGEGNTIYF

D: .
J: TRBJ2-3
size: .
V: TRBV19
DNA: TGTGCCAGTAAACAGGGCCCTTTTCCAGATACGCAGTATTTT
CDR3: CASKQGPFPDTQYF

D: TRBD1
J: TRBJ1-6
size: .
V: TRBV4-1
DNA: TGCGCCAGCAGCCGGGACAGGGAGGGATCACCCCTCCACTTT
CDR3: CASSRDREGSPLHF

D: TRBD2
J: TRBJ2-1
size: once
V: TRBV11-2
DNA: TGTGCCAGCAGCTTAGATGGGGGGACTAGCGGGGGGTACCACAATGAGCAGTTCTTC
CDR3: CASSLDGGTSGGYHNEQFF

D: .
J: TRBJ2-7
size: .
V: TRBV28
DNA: TGTGCCAGCAGTCCAGGGAAAGTGACCTACGAGCAGTACTTC
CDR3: CASSPGKVTYEQYF

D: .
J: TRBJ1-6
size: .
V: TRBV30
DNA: TGTGCCTGGAGTGTAGTGGGGCAGGGGTATTATTCACCCCTCCACTTT
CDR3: CAWSVVGQGYYSPLHF

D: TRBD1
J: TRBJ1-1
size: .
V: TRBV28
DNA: TGTGCCAGCACCATGGGGCAGGGGGTGGGCACTGAAGCTTTCTTT
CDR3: CASTMGQGVGTEAFF

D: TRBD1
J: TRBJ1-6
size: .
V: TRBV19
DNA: TGTGCCAGTAGTATCACAGGGGGCAATTCACCCCTCCACTTT
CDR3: CASSITGGNSPLHF

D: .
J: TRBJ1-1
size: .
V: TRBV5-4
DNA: TGTGCCAGCAGCTTGGGCCCAGTCTTT
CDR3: CASSLGPVF

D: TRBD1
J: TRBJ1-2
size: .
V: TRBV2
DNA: TGTGCCAGCAGTTCCCAGACAGGGGGCGTTGTTGGCTACACCTTC
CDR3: CASSSQTGGVVGYTF

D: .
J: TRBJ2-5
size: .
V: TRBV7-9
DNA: TGTGCCAGCAGTTATACGGGGCAAGAGACCCAGTACTTC
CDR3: CASSYTGQETQYF

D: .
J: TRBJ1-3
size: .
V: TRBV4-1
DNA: TGCGCCAGCAGCCTGGCGGGGGGCTTCGGAAACACCATATATTTT
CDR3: CASSLAGGFGNTIYF

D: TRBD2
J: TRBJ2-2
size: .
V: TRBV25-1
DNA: TGTGCCAGCAGTGATACTAGAACTAGCGGATACTCCGGGGAGCTGTTTTTT
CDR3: CASSDTRTSGYSGELFF

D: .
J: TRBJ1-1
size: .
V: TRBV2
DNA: TGTGCCAGCTCACGCTCCACAGGGCTGAACACTGAAGCTTTCTTT
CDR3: CASSRSTGLNTEAFF

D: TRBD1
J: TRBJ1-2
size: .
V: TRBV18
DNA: TGTGCCAGCTCACAGAGGACAGGGGGAAACTATGGCTACACCTTC
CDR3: CASSQRTGGNYGYTF

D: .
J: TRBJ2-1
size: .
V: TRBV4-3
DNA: TGCGCCAGCAGCCAAGCACCACAGGGTAATGAGCAGTTCTTC
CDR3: CASSQAPQGNEQFF

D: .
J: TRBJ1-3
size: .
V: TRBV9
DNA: TGTGCCAGCAGCGTAGGAGGTAGAGCATCTGGAAACACCATATATTTT
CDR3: CASSVGGRASGNTIYF

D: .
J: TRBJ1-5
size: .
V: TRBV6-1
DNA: TGTGCCAGCAGTCGGGACTACGGAGGGCCCCAGCATTTT
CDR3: CASSRDYGGPQHF

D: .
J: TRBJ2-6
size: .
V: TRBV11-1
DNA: TGTGCCAGCAGCTTAGAGGGTACAGGTCAGATTCGTGGGGCCAACGTCCTGACTTTC
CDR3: CASSLEGTGQIRGANVLTF

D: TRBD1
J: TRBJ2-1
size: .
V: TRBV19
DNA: TGTGCCAGTAGTATTTCTCAGGGGGTGAAGGTTGAGCAGTTCTTC
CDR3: CASSISQGVKVEQFF

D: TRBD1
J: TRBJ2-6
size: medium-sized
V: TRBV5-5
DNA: TGTGCCAGCGAGGGACAGGGGGCTTCTGGGGCCAACGTCCTGACTTTC
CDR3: CASEGQGASGANVLTF

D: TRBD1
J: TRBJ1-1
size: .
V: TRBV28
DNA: TGTGCCAGCAGTTACAGGGGATCTGAAGCTTTCTTT
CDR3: CASSYRGSEAFF

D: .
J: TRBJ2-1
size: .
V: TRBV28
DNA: TGTGCCTCCCGCGCGGGACAGCTATATGAGCAGTTCTTC
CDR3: CASRAGQLYEQFF

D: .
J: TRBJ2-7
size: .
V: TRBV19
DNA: TGTGCCAGTAGTGCCGGGACTGGACCCTACGAGCAGTACTTC
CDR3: CASSAGTGPYEQYF

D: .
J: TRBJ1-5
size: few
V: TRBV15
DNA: TGTGCCACCAGCAGAACACAAGGCAATCAGCCCCAGCATTTT
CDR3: CATSRTQGNQPQHF

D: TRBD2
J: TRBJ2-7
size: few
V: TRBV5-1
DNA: TGCGCCAGCAGCTTGGATGGCGGGAGAAGGTACGAGCAGTACTTC
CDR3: CASSLDGGRRYEQYF

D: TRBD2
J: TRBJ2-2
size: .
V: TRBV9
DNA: TGTGCCAGCAGCGTAGGACTAGCGGGAGGAAACACCGGGGAGCTGTTTTTT
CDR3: CASSVGLAGGNTGELFF

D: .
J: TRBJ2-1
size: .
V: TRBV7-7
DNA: TGTGCTAGCAGCTTATCACCGAGGGATGAGCAGTTCTTC
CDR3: CASSLSPRDEQFF

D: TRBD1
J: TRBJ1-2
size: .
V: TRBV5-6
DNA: TGTGCCAGCAGCTTGGAGGGGACAGGGACTGGGTATGGCTACACCTTC
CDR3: CASSLEGTGTGYGYTF

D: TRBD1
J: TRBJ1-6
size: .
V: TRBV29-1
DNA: TGCAGCTCCAGGACAGGAGGGGATAATTCACCCCTCCACTTT
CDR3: CSSRTGGDNSPLHF

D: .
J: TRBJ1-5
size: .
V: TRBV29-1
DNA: TGCAGCGTTGCGTTTTTATCCGGAGGGGATCAGCCCCAGCATTTT
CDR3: CSVAFLSGGDQPQHF

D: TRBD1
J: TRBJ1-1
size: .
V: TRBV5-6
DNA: TGTGCCAGCAGCTTTAGGGGGCAGGGCACTGAAGCTTTCTTT
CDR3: CASSFRGQGTEAFF

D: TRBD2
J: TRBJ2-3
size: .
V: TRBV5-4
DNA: TGTGCCAGCAGCCCAGGGACTAGCGGCACAGATACGCAGTATTTT
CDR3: CASSPGTSGTDTQYF

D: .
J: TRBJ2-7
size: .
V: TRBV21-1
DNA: TGTGCCAGCAGCTTTCGTCGGCGGGGTCACGAGCAGTACTTC
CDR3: CASSFRRRGHEQYF

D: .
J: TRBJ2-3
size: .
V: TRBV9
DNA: TGTGCCAGCAGCCCCGGAGCCCTGGGCACAGATACGCAGTATTTT
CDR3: CASSPGALGTDTQYF

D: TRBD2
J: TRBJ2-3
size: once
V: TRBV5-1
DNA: TGCGCCAGCAGCATATCCACTAGCGGGGCCGGCACAGATACGCAGTATTTT
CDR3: CASSISTSGAGTDTQYF

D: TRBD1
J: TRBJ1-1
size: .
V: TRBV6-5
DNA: TGTTCCAGCCAGGGGGTCGTTAGGAGAGACACTGAAGCTTTCTTT
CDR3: CSSQGVVRRDTEAFF

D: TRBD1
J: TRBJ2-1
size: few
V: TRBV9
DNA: TGTGCCAGCAGCGCCCGGGACAGGGGGCTCTACAATGAGCAGTTCTTC
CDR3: CASSARDRGLYNEQFF

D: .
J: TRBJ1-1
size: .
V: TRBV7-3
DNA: TGTGCCAGCAGAACCCCGGGACACCCGAGCACTGAAGCTTTCTTT
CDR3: CASRTPGHPSTEAFF

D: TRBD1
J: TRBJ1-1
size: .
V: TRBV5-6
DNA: TGTGCCAGCAGCTTTTGGACAGGGGAGGGTTCAGAGGCTTTCTTT
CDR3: CASSFWTGEGSEAFF

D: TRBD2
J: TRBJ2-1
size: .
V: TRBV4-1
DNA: TGCGCCAGCAGCCAAGAGGGGACTAGCGGGAACCACAATGAGCAGTTCTTC
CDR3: CASSQEGTSGNHNEQFF

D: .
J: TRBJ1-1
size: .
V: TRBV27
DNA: TGTGCCAGCAGACTACAGGGAATAACTGAAGCTTTCTTT
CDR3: CASRLQGITEAFF

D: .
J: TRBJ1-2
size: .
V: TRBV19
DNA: TGTGCCAGTAGTATAGTGACGTGGCAGGGCGAAAATTATGGCTACACCTTC
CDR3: CASSIVTWQGENYGYTF

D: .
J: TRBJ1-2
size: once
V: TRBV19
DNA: TGTGCCAGTAGTCCCCGACAGACCGCTAACTATGGCTACACCTTC
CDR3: CASSPRQTANYGYTF

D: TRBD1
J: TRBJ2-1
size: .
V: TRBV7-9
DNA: TGTTCCAGCAGCCCTAAACCGACAGGGTGGGTTAACAATGAGCAGTTCTTC
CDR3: CSSSPKPTGWVNNEQFF

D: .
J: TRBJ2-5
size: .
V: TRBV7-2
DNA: TGTGCCAGCAGCTTAACGCGGGATAGTTGGGAGACCCAGTACTTC
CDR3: CASSLTRDSWETQYF

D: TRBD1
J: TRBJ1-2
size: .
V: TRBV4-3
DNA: TGCGCCAGCAGCCGGGACAGGGTGTCCTATGGCTACACCTTC
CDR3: CASSRDRVSYGYTF

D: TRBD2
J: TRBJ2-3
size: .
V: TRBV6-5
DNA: TGTGCCAGCAGTTGGGGACTAGTAAGCGCAGATACGCAGTATTTT
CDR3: CASSWGLVSADTQYF

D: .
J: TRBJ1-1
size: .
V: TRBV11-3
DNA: TGTGCCAGCCGGAGAGACACTGAAGCTTTCTTT
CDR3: CASRRDTEAFF

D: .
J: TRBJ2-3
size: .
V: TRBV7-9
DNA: TGTGCCAGCAGCCTTCCGGACAGAGGGCTTTCGTCAGATACGCAGTATTTT
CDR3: CASSLPDRGLSSDTQYF

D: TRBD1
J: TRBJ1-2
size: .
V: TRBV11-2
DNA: TGTGCCAGCAGCTTGGGCCTGGGACAGCCCGTTAACTATGGCTACACCTTC
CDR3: CASSLGLGQPVNYGYTF